This entry lists 25 T cell receptor beta chains sequenced from one sample in a study of technical replicates of blood from several donors. Method: immunoSEQ multiplex PCR; TCRdb's copy keeps in-frame clones and lacks some. The sample has approximately 11,000 clones, about 95% seen once; the top ten hold approximately 7%. The material sequenced was PBMCs. The receptors stem from a human donor in good health.

Written as DNA, the CDR3 is TGTGCCAGTAAGCGTGAGAACACCGGGGAGCTGTTTTTT. It is translated as CASKRENTGELFF. The chain joins TRBV5-8 to TRBJ2-2, with D uncertain. The CDR3 is 13 residues long. V lost 8 bases to trimming and J lost 1 base, with 9 bases between them. CDR1 is SGHTS, CDR2 YDEGEE, per germline.

The chain has TRBV27 and TRBJ1-5; D is perhaps TRBD1 (5 bases). The germline V gene has CDR1 MNHEY and CDR2 SMNVEV (reference sequence). The CDR3 loop spans 14 amino acids. With 5 bases removed from V and 5 bases from J, the gap between germline ends came to 13 bases. The CDR3 bases are TGTGCCAGCAGTCCCCAAGACAGCGATCAGCCCCAGCATTTT. It yields the protein CASSPQDSDQPQHF.

This rearrangement joins TRBV7-9 to TRBJ2-7, with D tentatively TRBD1 (5 bases). Germline values: CDR1 SEHNR, CDR2 FQNEAQ (reference sequence). This CDR3 is 14 amino acids long. Trimming stripped 5 bases from V and 5 bases from J, with 16 bases between. The CDR3 protein is CASSAGLGANEQYF. DNA for the CDR3: TGTGCCAGCAGCGCAGGGTTGGGCGCCAACGAGCAGTACTTC.

V and J are TRBV4-2 and TRBJ2-7; D gene uncertain. The CDR3 is 15 amino acids. Trimming took off 0 bases at V and 3 bases at J, with 12 bases between the two ends. The V gene's germline CDR1 is LGHNA and CDR2 YNFKEQ. CDR3 region: CASSQESLPHYEQYF. DNA for the CDR3: TGTGCCAGCAGCCAAGAAAGTCTTCCACACTACGAGCAGTACTTC.

The chain links TRBV2 to TRBJ1-3, with D unclear. The CDR3 has 14 amino acids. CDR1 is SNHLY, CDR2 FYNNEI, per germline. V shed 4 bases and J shed 4 bases, with 11 bases lying between them. The CDR3 is CASSVKEYGNTIYF. Here the CDR3 DNA reads TGTGCCAGCAGTGTTAAGGAGTACGGAAACACCATATATTTT.

In the case of this clone: No DNA is shown, since the ends of the CDR3 on it are uncertain; the CDR3 is the one TCRdb lists. The rearrangement links TRBV7-2 to TRBJ2-5; the table's D call, TRBD1, has no DNA check behind it. The germline CDR1 and CDR2 sequences are SGHTA and FQGNSA. The CDR3 totals 13 residues, both ends included. CDR3: CASSFGQGETQYF.

V gene TRBV7-8 combines with J gene TRBJ2-7, with 8 bases that match TRBD1. Trimming took 2 bases from V and 1 from J; bases not matched to a gene: 7. Germline V gene sequence: CDR1 SGHVS, CDR2 FQNEAQ. CDR3 length: 16 amino acids. The DNA of the CDR3 is TGTGCCAGCAGCTTATCCACCGGGACAGGTTCCTACGAGCAGTACTTC. Protein sequence: CASSLSTGTGSYEQYF.

The chain joins TRBV30 to TRBJ1-2; no clear D. The CDR3 totals 13 residues. The germline gives CDR1 GTSNPN, CDR2 SVGIG (reference sequence). Trimming took off 4 bases at V and 3 bases at J, with 12 bases between the two ends. The CDR3 nucleotides read TGTGCCTGGACCGACGGGAATTACTATGGCTACACCTTC. This translates into CAWTDGNYYGYTF.

This chain uses TRBV19 with TRBJ2-1; D might be TRBD2 (6 bases). Germline V CDR1 and CDR2: LNHDA, SQIVND (reference sequence). Trimming shortened V by 0 bases and J by 2 bases, and 11 bases separated the two germline ends. CDR3 length: 16 amino acids. DNA for the CDR3: TGTGCCAGTAGTATAGAGGAGGGATACCCCTACAATGAGCAGTTCTTC. The encoded protein is CASSIEEGYPYNEQFF.

V gene TRBV6-5 combines with J gene TRBJ2-2; 10 nucleotides match TRBD1. The CDR3 consists of 16 residues. Germline V CDR1 and CDR2: MNHEY, SVGAGI. V shed 0 bases, J shed 6 bases, and the junction held 4 bases outside the gene matches. The CDR3: CASSYSRTGGSGELFF. CDR3 sequence (DNA): TGTGCCAGCAGTTACTCCAGGACAGGGGGGTCCGGGGAGCTGTTTTTT.

Points on this clone: This specimen includes other DNA sequences encoding the same CDR3. The chain joins TRBV5-1 to TRBJ2-3; tentative D call: TRBD1 (6 bases). The CDR3 runs to 13 residues. Trimming cost V 2 bases and J 6 bases, with 10 bases left between them. CDR1 and CDR2 from the germline V gene are SGHRS and YFSETQ. CDR3 sequence (DNA): TGCGCCAGCAGCTTTCCAGGGGAGGATACGCAGTATTTT. This codes for CASSFPGEDTQYF.

The chain links TRBV19 to TRBJ1-2, with TRBD1 as a possible D gene (6 bases). There are 19 residues in the CDR3. Trimming took 3 bases from V and 2 from J, leaving 25 bases between them. Germline V gene data show CDR1 as LNHDA and CDR2 as SQIVND (reference sequence). CDR3 nucleotides: TGTGCCAGTAGTATCCGAGACAGGTTCTACGCCGCGGAGAACTATGGCTACACCTTC. Amino acids: CASSIRDRFYAAENYGYTF.

This clone was recorded once. The rearrangement links TRBV5-1 to TRBJ2-7, with 14 bases that match TRBD2. Trimming removed 5 bases from V and 6 bases from J; junction bases left unmatched: 10. The CDR3 runs to 16 residues. Germline V CDR1 and CDR2: SGHRS, YFSETQ. The CDR3 region has the DNA TGCGCCAGCAGTTCGGGGGCCGGGACTAGCGGGAGCGAGCAGTACTTC. It codes for CASSSGAGTSGSEQYF.

This chain links TRBV6-5 with TRBJ2-5; D is perhaps TRBD1 (5 bases). Germline V gene lookup returns CDR1 MNHEY and CDR2 SVGAGI. Between the trimmed V and J ends, which lost 0 bases and 5 bases, there was a span of 13 bases. This CDR3 has 15 amino acids. CDR3 bases: TGTGCCAGCAGTTACTCGAAGGGGCAGATGGAGACCCAGTACTTC. Protein: CASSYSKGQMETQYF.

The chain couples TRBV27 to TRBJ1-4; D uncertain. V gave up 6 bases and J gave up 8 bases, with 19 bases separating them. Germline CDR1 MNHEY, CDR2 SMNVEV (reference sequence). The CDR3 consists of 15 residues. CDR3 sequence: CASSSLASQREKLFF. The CDR3 DNA reads as TGTGCCAGCAGCTCCCTGGCGTCCCAGAGGGAAAAACTGTTTTTT.

The genes are TRBV27 and TRBJ1-2, with 10 bases identical to TRBD1. Per germline, CDR1 MNHEY and CDR2 SMNVEV (reference sequence). The ends lost 3 bases at V and 7 bases at J; junction bases unmatched: 2. The CDR3 covers 13 residues. The CDR3 loop reads CASSLTGGGGYTF. For the CDR3, the DNA is TGTGCCAGCAGTTTGACAGGGGGCGGTGGCTACACCTTC.

J is TRBJ2-1 and V is TRBV5-1, with 7 bases fitting TRBD1. Per the germline V gene, CDR1 is SGHRS and CDR2 is YFSETQ. The V and J ends lost 7 bases and 0 bases, in that order; junction bases with no gene match: 10. The CDR3 extends over 16 amino acids. The CDR3 sequence is CASRPPGQSSYNEQFF. DNA for the CDR3: TGCGCCAGCCGTCCACCGGGACAGAGCTCCTACAATGAGCAGTTCTTC.

The chain's CDR3 is CASSLIQGRGQETQYF. The DNA of the CDR3 is TGCGCCAGCAGCTTGATTCAAGGGAGGGGCCAAGAGACCCAGTACTTC. V is TRBV5-1 and J is TRBJ2-5; 7 nucleotides line up with TRBD2. V trimming: 1 base; J trimming: 1 base; junction bases outside the gene matches: 7. Germline-derived CDR1 and CDR2 are SGHRS and YFSETQ. The CDR3 covers 16 residues. The full variable domain, with the rest looked up from reference TRBV5-1 and TRBJ2-5, is KAGVTQTPRYLIKTRGQQVTLSCSPISGHRSVSWYQQTPGQGLQFLFEYFSETQRNKGNFPGRFSGRQFSNSRSEMNVSTLELGDSALYLCASSLIQGRGQETQYFGPGTRLLVL.

The V gene is TRBV5-1, the J gene TRBJ2-3, with TRBD1 identical over 11 bases. The CDR3 extends over 14 amino acids. Trimming cost V 4 bases and J 4 bases; bases outside gene matches: 2. Germline V gene lookup returns CDR1 SGHRS and CDR2 YFSETQ. The chain's CDR3 is CASSPGQGADTQYF. CDR3 coding DNA: TGCGCCAGCAGCCCGGGACAGGGGGCAGATACGCAGTATTTT.

The J gene is TRBJ2-1, the V gene TRBV7-9, with TRBD2 identical over 8 bases. The CDR3 is 16 amino acids. Trimming cost V 6 bases and J 0 bases; bases outside gene matches: 7. The germline CDR1 and CDR2 sequences are SEHNR and FQNEAQ (reference sequence). The CDR3 protein is CASSPGLVSSYNEQFF. DNA for the CDR3: TGTGCCAGCAGTCCGGGACTAGTGAGCTCCTACAATGAGCAGTTCTTC. Based on the CDR3 plus reference TRBV7-9 and TRBJ2-1, the full variable domain is DTGVSQNPRHKITKRGQNVTFRCDPISEHNRLYWYRQTLGQGPEFLTYFQNEAQLEKSRLLSDRFSAERPKGSFSTLEIQRTEQGDSAMYLCASSPGLVSSYNEQFFGPGTRLTVL.

The chain carries TRBV10-1 and TRBJ2-5; D unclear. The CDR3 runs to 11 residues. V was shortened by 2 bases and J by 4 bases, with 2 bases between the two germline ends. Germline V gene lookup returns CDR1 WNHNN and CDR2 SYGVQD (reference sequence). This CDR3 is CASSERETQYF. The CDR3 bases are TGCGCCAGCAGTGAGCGAGAGACCCAGTACTTC.

This clone was picked up one time. This chain links TRBV5-1 with TRBJ2-1; D remains unclear. The ends were cut back, 0 bases at V and 8 bases at J, with 9 bases in the middle. This CDR3 is built from 13 residues. The germline V gene encodes CDR1 SGHRS and CDR2 YFSETQ. The CDR3 coding sequence is TGCGCCAGCAGCTTGGACTCCACCCATGAGCAGTTCTTC. Amino acid sequence: CASSLDSTHEQFF.

The rearrangement links TRBV7-9 to TRBJ2-7; a weak D match, TRBD1 (6 bases). The germline V gene has CDR1 SEHNR and CDR2 FQNEAQ (reference sequence). This CDR3 has 15 amino acids. Trimming took 7 bases from V and 5 from J, leaving 21 bases between them. The CDR3, as DNA: TGTGCCAGCACCACCCTGGACAGCCTTATCCACGAGCAGTACTTC. It codes for CASTTLDSLIHEQYF.

CDR3 coding DNA: TGTGCCAGCAGCTTACAAACAGGGGCCCTCGACGAGCAGTACTTC. Encoded protein: CASSLQTGALDEQYF. The chain carries TRBV7-9 and TRBJ2-7, with 7 bases that match TRBD1. The CDR3 consists of 15 residues. V was pared by 2 bases and J by 5 bases, with 9 bases of the junction left unmatched. Germline V CDR1 and CDR2: SEHNR, FQNEAQ (reference sequence).

The rearrangement joins TRBV6-1 to TRBJ2-2; 8 bases line up with TRBD1. The CDR3 extends over 15 amino acids. The germline gives CDR1 MNHNS, CDR2 SASEGT. V dropped 6 bases and J dropped 3; count of bases not matched to a gene: 6. This CDR3 reads CASSPTGADTGELFF. DNA of the CDR3: TGTGCCAGCAGCCCGACAGGGGCCGACACCGGGGAGCTGTTTTTT.